This T cell receptor beta chain was sequenced for a study of beta chain features in type 1 diabetes. Since all of the isolated RNA was reverse transcribed, expressed TCRB transcripts were what got sequenced. Profiling relied on immunoSEQ multiplex PCR, and the TCRdb table lists in-frame clones only, not all of them. The sample has over 150,000 clones; approximately 8.1% are singletons. The ends lost 5 bases at V and 1 base at J; junction bases unmatched: 4. Germline CDR1 SGHTA, CDR2 FQGNSA. The CDR3 loop spans 15 amino acids. The TCR was taken from a man aged 18 to 30 in good health. The sequenced sample consisted of central memory CD4+ T cells from blood. This chain links TRBV7-2 with TRBJ2-2; the match to TRBD2 covers 7 bases. CDR3 coding DNA: TGTGCCAGCAGCCCCGGACTAGGGAACACCGGGGAGCTGTTTTTT. This encodes CASSPGLGNTGELFF. The variable domain in full, completed from reference TRBV7-2 and TRBJ2-2, reads GAGVSQSPSNKVTEKGKDVELRCDPISGHTALYWYRQSLGQGLEFLIYFQGNSAPDKSGLPSDRFSAERTGGSVSTLTIQRTQQEDSAVYLCASSPGLGNTGELFFGEGSRLTVL.